The present T cell receptor beta chain was sequenced within a study of T cells in Graves' hyperthyroidism and ophthalmopathy. General observations from the study: Most expanded thyroid clonotypes above 0.001 also appeared in blood.

TCR beta CDR3 region amplification was performed from RNA transcripts. TCR CDR3 regions were first amplified by RT-PCR with HTBI primers. TCRdb re-derived calls from the multiplex PCR reads in MiXCR, one entry per CDR3 protein. Here the sample spans around 380,000 distinct CDR3 sequences, approximately 13% being singletons. Orbital computed tomography, thyroid ultrasound, serum thyroxine and TRAb, and clinical symptoms together informed the diagnoses. Fresh 10 ml peripheral blood yielded PBMCs. Ten or more counts support this clonotype. Its antigen is currently unknown. CDR3 length: 13 residues. V lost 9 bases, J lost 5 bases, and 16 bases lay in between. Germline CDR1 is MNHNS and CDR2 is SASEGT.

The V and J genes are TRBV6-1 and TRBJ2-5; D is uncertain. Material for sequencing was blood. This TCR was recovered from a man aged 25-45 years with Graves' hyperthyroidism that later progressed to Graves' ophthalmopathy. The CDR3 bases are TGTGCCAGTGATTCTAGGTTTTTGGAGACCCAGTACTTC. It codes for CASDSRFLETQYF.